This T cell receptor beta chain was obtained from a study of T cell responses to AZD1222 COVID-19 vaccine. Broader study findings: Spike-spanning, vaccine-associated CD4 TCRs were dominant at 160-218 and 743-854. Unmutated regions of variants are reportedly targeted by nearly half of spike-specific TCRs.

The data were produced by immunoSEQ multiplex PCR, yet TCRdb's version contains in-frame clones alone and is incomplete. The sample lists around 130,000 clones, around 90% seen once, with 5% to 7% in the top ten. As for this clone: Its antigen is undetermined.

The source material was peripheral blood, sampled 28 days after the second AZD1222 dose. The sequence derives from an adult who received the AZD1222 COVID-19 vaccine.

Written as DNA, the CDR3 is TGTGCCAGCAGCCCCGGACAGGGGAATTATCCCCAGCATTTT. Translating it yields CASSPGQGNYPQHF. V and J are TRBV7-9 and TRBJ1-5, with 9 positions matching TRBD1. Trimming cost V 5 bases and J 10 bases; bases outside gene matches: 9. The CDR3 is 14 residues long. The germline V gene has CDR1 SEHNR and CDR2 FQNEAQ (reference sequence). The variable domain in full, with the rest retrieved from reference TRBV7-9 and TRBJ1-5, is DTGVSQNPRHKITKRGQNVTFRCDPISEHNRLYWYRQTLGQGPEFLTYFQNEAQLEKSRLLSDRFSAERPKGSFSTLEIQRTEQGDSAMYLCASSPGQGNYPQHFGDGTRLSIL.